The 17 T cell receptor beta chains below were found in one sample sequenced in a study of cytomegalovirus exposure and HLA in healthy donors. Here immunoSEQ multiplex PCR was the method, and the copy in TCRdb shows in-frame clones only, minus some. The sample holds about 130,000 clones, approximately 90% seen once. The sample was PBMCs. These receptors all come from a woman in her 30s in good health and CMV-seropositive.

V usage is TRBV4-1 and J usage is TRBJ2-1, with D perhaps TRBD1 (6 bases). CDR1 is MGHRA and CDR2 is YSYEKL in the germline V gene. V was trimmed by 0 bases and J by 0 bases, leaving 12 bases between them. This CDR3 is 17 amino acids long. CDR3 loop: CASSQDQGRGSYNEQFF. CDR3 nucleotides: TGCGCCAGCAGCCAAGATCAGGGCAGGGGCTCCTACAATGAGCAGTTCTTC.

The CDR3 protein is CASSFVQVRVGYGYTF. The CDR3 DNA reads TGTGCCAGCAGTTTCGTTCAGGTCAGGGTAGGCTATGGCTACACCTTC. This rearrangement joins TRBV28 to TRBJ1-2; weak D call: TRBD1 (5 bases). In germline, CDR1 is MDHEN, CDR2 SYDVKM. The germline V and J ends were trimmed by 3 bases and 4 bases, with 18 bases remaining between them. CDR3 length equals 16 residues.

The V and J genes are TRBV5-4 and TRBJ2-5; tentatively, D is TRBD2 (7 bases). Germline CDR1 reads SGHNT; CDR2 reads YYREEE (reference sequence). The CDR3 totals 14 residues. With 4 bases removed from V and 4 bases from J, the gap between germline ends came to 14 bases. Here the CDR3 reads CASSNRGAGETQYF. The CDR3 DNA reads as TGTGCCAGCAGCAATCGGGGGGCGGGAGAGACCCAGTACTTC.

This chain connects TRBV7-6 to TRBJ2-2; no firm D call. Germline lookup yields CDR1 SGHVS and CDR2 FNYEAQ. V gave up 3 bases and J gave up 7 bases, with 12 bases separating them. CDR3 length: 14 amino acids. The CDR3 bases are TGTGCCAGCAGCTTTGGGTCCTCGGGCGGGGAGCTGTTTTTT. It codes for CASSFGSSGGELFF.

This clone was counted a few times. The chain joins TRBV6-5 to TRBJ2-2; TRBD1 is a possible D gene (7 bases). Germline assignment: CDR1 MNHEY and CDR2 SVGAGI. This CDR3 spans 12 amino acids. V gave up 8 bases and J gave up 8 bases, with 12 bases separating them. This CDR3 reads CASRGTVGELFF. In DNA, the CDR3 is TGTGCCAGCCGGGGGACAGTAGGGGAGCTGTTTTTT.

CDR3 DNA: TGTGCCAGCAGTGAATGGACAGGGGGCTTAGATACGCAGTATTTT. This gives the protein CASSEWTGGLDTQYF. The gene calls are TRBV6-1 and TRBJ2-3; 11 bases line up with TRBD1. The CDR3 length is 15 residues. In germline, CDR1 is MNHNS, CDR2 SASEGT. With 2 bases clipped from V and 5 bases from J, the junction kept 3 bases outside the gene matches.

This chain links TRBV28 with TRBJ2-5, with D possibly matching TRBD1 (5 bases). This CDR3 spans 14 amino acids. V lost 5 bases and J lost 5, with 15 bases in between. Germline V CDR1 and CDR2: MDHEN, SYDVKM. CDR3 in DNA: TGTGCCAGCAGTCTCTCGTCAGGGCAGGAGACCCAGTACTTC. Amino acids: CASSLSSGQETQYF. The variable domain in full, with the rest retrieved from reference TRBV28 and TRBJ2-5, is DVKVTQSSRYLVKRTGEKVFLECVQDMDHENMFWYRQDPGLGLRLIYFSYDVKMKEKGDIPEGYSVSREKKERFSLILESASTNQTSMYLCASSLSSGQETQYFGPGTRLLVL.

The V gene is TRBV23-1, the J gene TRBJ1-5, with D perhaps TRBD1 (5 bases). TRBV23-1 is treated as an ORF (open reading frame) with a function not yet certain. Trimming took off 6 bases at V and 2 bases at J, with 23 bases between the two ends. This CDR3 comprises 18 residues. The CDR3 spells CASRSDYVGLVGNQPQHF. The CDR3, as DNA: TGCGCCAGCAGGTCGGATTACGTGGGGCTGGTTGGCAATCAGCCCCAGCATTTT.

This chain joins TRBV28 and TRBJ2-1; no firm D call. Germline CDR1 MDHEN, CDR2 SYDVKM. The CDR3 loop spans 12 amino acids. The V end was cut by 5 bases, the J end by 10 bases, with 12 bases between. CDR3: CASSNELREQFF. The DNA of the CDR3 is TGTGCCAGCAGTAACGAGTTGCGGGAGCAGTTCTTC.

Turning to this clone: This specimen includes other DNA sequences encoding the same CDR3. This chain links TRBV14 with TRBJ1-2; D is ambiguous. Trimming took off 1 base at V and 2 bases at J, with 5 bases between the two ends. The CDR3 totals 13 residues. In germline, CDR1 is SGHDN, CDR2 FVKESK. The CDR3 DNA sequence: TGTGCCAGCAGCCAAGGACAAAACTATGGCTACACCTTC. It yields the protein CASSQGQNYGYTF.

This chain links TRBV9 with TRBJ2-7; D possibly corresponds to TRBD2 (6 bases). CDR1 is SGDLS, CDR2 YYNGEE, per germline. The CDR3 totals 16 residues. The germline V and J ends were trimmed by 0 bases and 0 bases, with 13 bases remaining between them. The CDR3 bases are TGTGCCAGCAGCGTAGCTGGGGGGACCGCCTCCTACGAGCAGTACTTC. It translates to CASSVAGGTASYEQYF.

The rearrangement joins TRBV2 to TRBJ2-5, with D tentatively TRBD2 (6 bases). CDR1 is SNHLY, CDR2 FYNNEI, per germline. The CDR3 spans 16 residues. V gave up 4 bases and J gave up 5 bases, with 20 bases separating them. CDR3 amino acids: CASSADSGITGETQYF. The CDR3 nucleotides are TGTGCCAGCAGTGCGGATAGCGGAATTACGGGGGAGACCCAGTACTTC. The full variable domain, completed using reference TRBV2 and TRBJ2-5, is EPEVTQTPSHQVTQMGQEVILRCVPISNHLYFYWYRQILGQKVEFLVSFYNNEISEKSEIFDDQFSVERPDGSNFTLKIRSTKLEDSAMYFCASSADSGITGETQYFGPGTRLLVL.

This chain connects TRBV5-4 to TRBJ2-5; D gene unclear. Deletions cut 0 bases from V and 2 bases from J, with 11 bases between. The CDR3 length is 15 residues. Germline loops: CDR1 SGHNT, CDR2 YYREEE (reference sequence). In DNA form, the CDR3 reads TGTGCCAGCAGCTTGGCTCGCATCGAGCAAGAGACCCAGTACTTC. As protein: CASSLARIEQETQYF.

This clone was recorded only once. CDR3 in amino acids: CASVSGGSYEQYF. CDR3 in DNA: TGTGCCAGCGTATCAGGGGGATCCTACGAGCAGTACTTC. The chain links TRBV2 to TRBJ2-7; TRBD1 agrees at 7 bases. The CDR3 has 13 amino acids. V lost 8 bases and J lost 1; bases outside the gene matches: 5. Germline V gene lookup returns CDR1 SNHLY and CDR2 FYNNEI.

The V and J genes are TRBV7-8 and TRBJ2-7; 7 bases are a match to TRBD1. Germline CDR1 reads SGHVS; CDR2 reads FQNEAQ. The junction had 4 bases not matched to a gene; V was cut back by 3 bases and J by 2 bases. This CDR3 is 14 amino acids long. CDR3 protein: CASSLPGQTYEQYF. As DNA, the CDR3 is TGTGCCAGCAGCTTGCCGGGACAGACCTACGAGCAGTACTTC.

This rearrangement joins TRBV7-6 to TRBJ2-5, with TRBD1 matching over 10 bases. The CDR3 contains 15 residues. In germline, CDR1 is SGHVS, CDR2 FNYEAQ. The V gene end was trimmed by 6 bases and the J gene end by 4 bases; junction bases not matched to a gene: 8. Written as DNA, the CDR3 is TGTGCCAGCAGTCTTCAGGACAGGGGGGGAGAGACCCAGTACTTC. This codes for CASSLQDRGGETQYF.

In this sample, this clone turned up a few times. In DNA form, the CDR3 reads TGTGCCAGCAGCTTGTTGGACACTAATTCACCCCTCCACTTT. Its translation: CASSLLDTNSPLHF. The rearrangement joins TRBV5-5 to TRBJ1-6; perhaps TRBD1 as D (5 bases). The V gene lost 1 base and the J gene lost 6 bases, with 8 bases spanning the gap. The CDR3 contains 14 residues. The germline gives CDR1 SGHKS, CDR2 YYEKEE (reference sequence).